This T cell receptor beta chain was identified during a study of blood T cells in healthy people across ages. Points on this clonotype: Its antigen is unidentified.

Alongside a J-beta primer mix, a sample-barcoded 5' primer served in a second PCR lasting roughly 7 to 11 cycles. Each sample provided no less than 2.5 million CDR3-containing paired-end reads. In TCRdb, the 5' RACE reads were re-called with MiXCR into one record per CDR3 protein. The top ten hold roughly 7% of the sample, which has roughly 1.4 million distinct CDR3 sequences, roughly 59% seen once. Study-wide results and caveats: Among long-lived donors, naive CD4+ cells were more numerous and diversity higher than in aged donors.

Germline V lookup: CDR1 MGHDK, CDR2 SYGVNS. V lost 5 bases, J lost 4 bases, and 7 bases stayed unmatched. This CDR3 has 15 residues. Donation came from healthy Caucasian individuals in Russia who were aged 6 to 90. Each sample had at least 6 million PBMCs isolated. This receptor was taken from a man aged 18 to 29 in good health. The rearrangement links TRBV25-1 to TRBJ1-2, with 10 bases that match TRBD1. Sequencing used blood. CDR3 coding DNA: TGTGCCAGCAGTCCGGGACAGGGGCGGGTCTATGGCTACACCTTC. Translating gives CASSPGQGRVYGYTF.